This is a list of T cell receptor beta chains from one sample in a study of CD8+CD57+ T cells in acquired aplastic anemia. MiXCR, run by TCRdb on the reads, gives a single entry per CDR3 protein. The data contain roughly 93,000 distinct CDR3 sequences, approximately 73% of them singletons. The sequenced material came from sorted CD4+, CD8+, or CD8+CD57+ T cells (not recorded which) from PBMCs. These receptor sequences come from a human donor with aplastic anemia. Each CDR3 is given with its conserved first and last residue. Fields, in order: clone size, V gene, J gene, CDR3 protein. Clone size is shown for a subset of rows, as once, few, many or a class of expanded clone.

abundance: NA; v_gene: TRBV12-3/TRBV12-4; j_gene: TRBJ2-5; CDR3aa: CASSLTQGAETQYF
abundance: NA; v_gene: TRBV10-1; j_gene: TRBJ2-6; CDR3aa: CASSFIRAAGANVLTF
abundance: many; v_gene: TRBV7-6; j_gene: TRBJ2-2; CDR3aa: CASSPRLSNTGELFF
abundance: NA; v_gene: TRBV10-2; j_gene: TRBJ1-6; CDR3aa: CASSPGQGYYNSPLHF
abundance: NA; v_gene: TRBV10-1; j_gene: TRBJ2-1; CDR3aa: CASSADRGSYNEQFF
abundance: NA; v_gene: TRBV20-1; j_gene: TRBJ1-2; CDR3aa: CSAPSLGGLGGYTF
abundance: NA; v_gene: TRBV6-4; j_gene: TRBJ1-4; CDR3aa: CASSDSGTLNEKLFF
abundance: NA; v_gene: TRBV20-1; j_gene: TRBJ2-1; CDR3aa: CSARYPGGSSYNEQFF
abundance: NA; v_gene: TRBV5-6; j_gene: TRBJ2-5; CDR3aa: CASSRQLRETQYF
abundance: NA; v_gene: TRBV5-4; j_gene: TRBJ2-7; CDR3aa: CASTYQDPGHPLSEQYF
abundance: many; v_gene: TRBV2; j_gene: TRBJ2-1; CDR3aa: CASPAGTYNEQFF
abundance: NA; v_gene: TRBV6-2/TRBV6-3; j_gene: TRBJ1-2; CDR3aa: CASSYSYGTDSYTF
abundance: NA; v_gene: TRBV2; j_gene: TRBJ2-3; CDR3aa: CASHPGGTDTQYF
abundance: NA; v_gene: TRBV7-2; j_gene: TRBJ2-2; CDR3aa: CASSHSGYTGELFF
abundance: NA; v_gene: TRBV20-1; j_gene: TRBJ2-7; CDR3aa: CSARQEEQYF
abundance: once; v_gene: TRBV20-1; j_gene: TRBJ2-4; CDR3aa: CSARSGTLNIQYF
abundance: NA; v_gene: TRBV12-3/TRBV12-4; j_gene: TRBJ2-5; CDR3aa: CASSLAGSGQETQYF
abundance: few; v_gene: TRBV2; j_gene: TRBJ2-7; CDR3aa: CASSSSRTQYEQYF
abundance: few; v_gene: TRBV6-1; j_gene: TRBJ2-7; CDR3aa: CASRRWGTDSLLDYEQYF
abundance: few; v_gene: TRBV19; j_gene: TRBJ1-5; CDR3aa: CASSAGQPQHF
abundance: NA; v_gene: TRBV10-3; j_gene: TRBJ2-1; CDR3aa: CATSSGRVVDEQFF
abundance: NA; v_gene: TRBV19; j_gene: TRBJ2-7; CDR3aa: CASSMGFSSYEQYF
abundance: few; v_gene: TRBV20-1; j_gene: TRBJ1-1; CDR3aa: CSARDESRGISTEAFF
abundance: NA; v_gene: TRBV6-2/TRBV6-3; j_gene: TRBJ2-3; CDR3aa: CASSLMGSLTDTQYF
abundance: NA; v_gene: TRBV20-1; j_gene: TRBJ2-2; CDR3aa: CSVGTANTGELFF
abundance: many; v_gene: TRBV6-6; j_gene: TRBJ1-1; CDR3aa: CASSYPTEAFF
abundance: NA; v_gene: TRBV10-2; j_gene: TRBJ2-7; CDR3aa: CASSKRASGANGEQYF
abundance: few; v_gene: TRBV27; j_gene: TRBJ2-1; CDR3aa: CASKGGSSYNEQFF
abundance: few; v_gene: TRBV10-3; j_gene: TRBJ2-5; CDR3aa: CAISESGLQETQYF
abundance: once; v_gene: TRBV19; j_gene: TRBJ2-2; CDR3aa: CASSDTTSGTGELFF
abundance: NA; v_gene: TRBV5-6; j_gene: TRBJ1-5; CDR3aa: CASSSGRINQPQHF
abundance: NA; v_gene: TRBV29-1; j_gene: TRBJ1-2; CDR3aa: CSVEREGSTYGYTF
abundance: few; v_gene: TRBV29-1; j_gene: TRBJ1-2; CDR3aa: CSVQSYGYTF
abundance: NA; v_gene: TRBV10-3; j_gene: TRBJ2-7; CDR3aa: CAISDGTGGWEQYF
abundance: few; v_gene: TRBV19; j_gene: TRBJ2-2; CDR3aa: CASCQGVFDTGELFF
abundance: NA; v_gene: TRBV6-5; j_gene: TRBJ1-6; CDR3aa: CASSYSGRVNSPLHF
abundance: NA; v_gene: TRBV7-9; j_gene: TRBJ2-7; CDR3aa: CASSLVGETYEQYF
abundance: NA; v_gene: TRBV29-1; j_gene: TRBJ1-5; CDR3aa: CSVEGDTNQPQHF
abundance: few; v_gene: TRBV10-3; j_gene: TRBJ2-1; CDR3aa: CAISVALNEQFF
abundance: NA; v_gene: TRBV20-1; j_gene: TRBJ1-5; CDR3aa: CSADVSSNQPQHF
abundance: NA; v_gene: TRBV20-1; j_gene: TRBJ2-5; CDR3aa: CSVKATGIETQYF
abundance: NA; v_gene: TRBV3-1; j_gene: TRBJ2-3; CDR3aa: CASSHWGGRADTQYF
abundance: NA; v_gene: TRBV11-2; j_gene: TRBJ2-7; CDR3aa: CASTPETLLGSYEQYF
abundance: NA; v_gene: TRBV7-9; j_gene: TRBJ2-1; CDR3aa: CASSLASYNEQFF
abundance: NA; v_gene: TRBV10-1; j_gene: TRBJ2-5; CDR3aa: CASSYSGRGETQYF
abundance: NA; v_gene: TRBV12-3/TRBV12-4; j_gene: TRBJ2-4; CDR3aa: CASSPDTGKNIQYF
abundance: NA; v_gene: TRBV29-1; j_gene: TRBJ2-7; CDR3aa: CSVQGSSYEQYF
abundance: few; v_gene: TRBV2; j_gene: TRBJ1-6; CDR3aa: CASRPGLNNSPLHF
abundance: NA; v_gene: TRBV5-5; j_gene: TRBJ2-3; CDR3aa: CASSLEPGVTDTQYF
abundance: NA; v_gene: TRBV15; j_gene: TRBJ1-4; CDR3aa: CATSSYEKLFF
abundance: NA; v_gene: TRBV10-2; j_gene: TRBJ2-1; CDR3aa: CASSESMERRYNEQFF
abundance: NA; v_gene: TRBV20-1; j_gene: TRBJ2-3; CDR3aa: CSATTTRGWADTQYF
abundance: NA; v_gene: TRBV10-3; j_gene: TRBJ1-6; CDR3aa: CASSDPGQSGSPLHF
abundance: once; v_gene: TRBV2; j_gene: TRBJ2-3; CDR3aa: CASSGPIAADTQYF